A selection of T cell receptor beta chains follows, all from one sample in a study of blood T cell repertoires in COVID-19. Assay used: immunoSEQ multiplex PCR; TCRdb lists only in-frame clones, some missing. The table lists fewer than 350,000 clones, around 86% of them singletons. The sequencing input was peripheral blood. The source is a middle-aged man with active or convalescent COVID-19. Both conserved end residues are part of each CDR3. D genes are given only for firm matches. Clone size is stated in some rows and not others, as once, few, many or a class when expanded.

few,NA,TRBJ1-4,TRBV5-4,TGTGCCAGCAGCAGGAGCGGGACACCGGATGAAAAACTGTTTTTT,CASSRSGTPDEKLFF
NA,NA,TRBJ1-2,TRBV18,TGTGCCAGCTCACCCCGGGTCGGGAGGAATGGCTACACCTTC,CASSPRVGRNGYTF
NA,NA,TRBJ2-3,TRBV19,TGTGCCAGTAGTATAGCAGGGCCTAGGGCGCAGTATTTT,CASSIAGPRAQYF
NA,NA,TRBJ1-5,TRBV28,TGTGCCAGCAGTTATACCCTCAGTTCCCAGCCCCAGCATTTT,CASSYTLSSQPQHF
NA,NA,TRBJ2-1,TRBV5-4,TGTGCCAGCAGGAGTACTAGCAACCCTTACGATGAGCAGTTCTTC,CASRSTSNPYDEQFF
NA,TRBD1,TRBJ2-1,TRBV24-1,TGTGCCACCAGTGACTCTAACAGGGGGCGGAATGAGCAGTTCTTC,CATSDSNRGRNEQFF
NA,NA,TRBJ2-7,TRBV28,TGTGCCAGCAGTTTATCAGGAGGACCCTACGAGCAGTACTTC,CASSLSGGPYEQYF
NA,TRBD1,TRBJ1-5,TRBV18,TGTGCCAGCTCGGGACAGGGGGATCAGCCCCAGCATTTT,CASSGQGDQPQHF
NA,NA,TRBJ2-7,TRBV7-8,TGTGCCAGCAGCTTAGGCGGGGCCTCCGAGCAGTACTTC,CASSLGGASEQYF
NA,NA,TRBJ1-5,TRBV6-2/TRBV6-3,TGTGCCAGCAGTTACCATAATCAGCCCCAGCATTTT,CASSYHNQPQHF
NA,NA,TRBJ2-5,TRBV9,TGTGCCAGCAGCCACGGGGGGCGAGAGCAAGAGACCCAGTACTTC,CASSHGGREQETQYF
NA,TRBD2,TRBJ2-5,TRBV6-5,TGTGCCAGCGGGGGGGGAGAAGAGACCCAGTACTTC,CASGGGEETQYF
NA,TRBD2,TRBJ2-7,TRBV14,TGTGCCAGCAGCCAATACGGGACTAGCGGGAGCTCCTACGAGCAGTACTTC,CASSQYGTSGSSYEQYF
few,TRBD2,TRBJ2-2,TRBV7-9,TGTGCCAGCAGCTTACAACTAGCGGGGCCTTCGGGGGAGCTGTTTTTT,CASSLQLAGPSGELFF
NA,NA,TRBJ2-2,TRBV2,TGTGCCAGCAGTGAAAAGGCGGTCACCGGGGAGCTGTTTTTT,CASSEKAVTGELFF
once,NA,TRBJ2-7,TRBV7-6,TGTGCCAGCAGCTTAGCCACCATATCAGGGAACAGCGAGCAGTACTTC,CASSLATISGNSEQYF
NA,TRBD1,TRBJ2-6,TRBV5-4,TGTGCCAGCAGCTCGACAGGGGACTCTGGGGCCAACGTCCTGACTTTC,CASSSTGDSGANVLTF
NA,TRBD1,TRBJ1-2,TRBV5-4,TGTGCCAGCAGCTTTCCGGGACAGCCGACCTATGGCTACACCTTC,CASSFPGQPTYGYTF
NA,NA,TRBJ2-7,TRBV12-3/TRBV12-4,TGTGCCAGCAGTTTATGGGGCGGCGAGCAGTACTTC,CASSLWGGEQYF
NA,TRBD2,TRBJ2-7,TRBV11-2,TGTGCCAGCAGCCCAACTAGCGGGAGGGCCGGAAGCTACGAGCAGTACTTC,CASSPTSGRAGSYEQYF
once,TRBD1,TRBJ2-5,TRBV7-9,TGTGCCAGCAGCTCCCCAGAAGGGGGCGAGGAGACCCAGTACTTC,CASSSPEGGEETQYF
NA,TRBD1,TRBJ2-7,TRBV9,TGTGCCAGCAGCGCTAACAGGGGACCCTCCTACGAGCAGTACTTC,CASSANRGPSYEQYF
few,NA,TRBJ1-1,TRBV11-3,TGTGCCAGCAGCCCAGCACTGACGGCCTCGGGTGAAGCTTTCTTT,CASSPALTASGEAFF
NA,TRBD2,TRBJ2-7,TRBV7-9,TGTGCCAGCAGCAAAAGCGGGAGGGCCGCCGAGCAGTACTTC,CASSKSGRAAEQYF
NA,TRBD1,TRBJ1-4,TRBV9,TGTGCCAGCAGCGTCTCACAGGGGTTAGGAGAAAAACTGTTTTTT,CASSVSQGLGEKLFF
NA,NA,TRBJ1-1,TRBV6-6,TGTGCCAGCAGGAGAAAGGGACAACTGAACACTGAAGCTTTCTTT,CASRRKGQLNTEAFF
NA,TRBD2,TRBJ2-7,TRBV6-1,TGTGCCAGCAGTGGAATCCAGACCGGGGGGGTGCGGGAGCAGTACTTC,CASSGIQTGGVREQYF
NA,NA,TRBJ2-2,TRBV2,TGTGCCAGCGGCCCGACAGTCACGAACACCGGGGAGCTGTTTTTT,CASGPTVTNTGELFF
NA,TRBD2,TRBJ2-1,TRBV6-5,TGTGCCAGCAGCGGGGGGACTAGCGGTGGGGAGCAGTTCTTC,CASSGGTSGGEQFF
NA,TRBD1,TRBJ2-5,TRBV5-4,TGTGCCAGCAGCTTGGGGCAGGGGGCAAGGGAGACCCAGTACTTC,CASSLGQGARETQYF
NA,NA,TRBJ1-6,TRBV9,TGTGCCAGCAGCGTAGGCGGCAAAGCCAATTCACCCCTCCACTTT,CASSVGGKANSPLHF
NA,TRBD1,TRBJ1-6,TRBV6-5,TGTGCCAGCAGTTACAGGACAGGAGATTCACCCCTCCACTTT,CASSYRTGDSPLHF
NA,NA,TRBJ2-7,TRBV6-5,TGTGCCAGCAACCCCGGAGACCCCCAATCCTACGAGCAGTACTTC,CASNPGDPQSYEQYF
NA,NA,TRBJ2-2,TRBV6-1,TGTGCCAGCAGTGAATCACTAGCGAACACCGGGGAGCTGTTTTTT,CASSESLANTGELFF
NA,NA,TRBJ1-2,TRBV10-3,TGTGCCATCAGTGAGTCGACAGATGGCTACACCTTC,CAISESTDGYTF
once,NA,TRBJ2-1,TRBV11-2,TGTGCCAGCAGCTTTCCCGTCAGCTCCTACAATGAGCAGTTCTTC,CASSFPVSSYNEQFF
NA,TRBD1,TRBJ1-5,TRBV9,TGTGCCAGCAGCTTGGGGACAGGGAATCAGCCCCAGCATTTT,CASSLGTGNQPQHF
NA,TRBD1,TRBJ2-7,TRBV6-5,TGTGCCAGCGAGGGGGCGGGCGACGAGCAGTACTTC,CASEGAGDEQYF
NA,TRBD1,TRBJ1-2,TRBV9,TGTGCCAGCAGCGGAAAAAAAACTCCGGGACAGGGTTCTAACTATGGCTACACCTTC,CASSGKKTPGQGSNYGYTF
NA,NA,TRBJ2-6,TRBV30,TGTGCCTGGGCAGGAGGACTCAACTCTGGGGCCAACGTCCTGACTTTC,CAWAGGLNSGANVLTF
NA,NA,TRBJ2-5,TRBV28,TGTGCCAGCAGTTTAAGGGGAATAGAGACCCAGTACTTC,CASSLRGIETQYF
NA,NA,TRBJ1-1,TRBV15,TGTGCCACCAGCAGTCCCGACGACCTGGTCCCGGGAGCTTTCTTT,CATSSPDDLVPGAFF
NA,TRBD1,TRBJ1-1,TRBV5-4,TGTGCCAGCAGCCGACAGGGGTCGGACACTGAAGCTTTCTTT,CASSRQGSDTEAFF
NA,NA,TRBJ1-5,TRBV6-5,TGTGCCAGCAGTACCCGGGGTGGGGGGGATCAGCCCCAGCATTTT,CASSTRGGGDQPQHF
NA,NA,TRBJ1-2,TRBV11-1,TGTGCCAGCAGTTATATAAATAACTATGGCTACACCTTC,CASSYINNYGYTF
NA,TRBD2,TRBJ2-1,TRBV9,TGTGCCAGCAGGGGGACTAGCGGAGCCAGCTCCTACAATGAGCAGTTCTTC,CASRGTSGASSYNEQFF
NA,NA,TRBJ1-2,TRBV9,TGTGCCAGCAGCGTAGGAGCGCCTTGGGATGGCTACACCTTC,CASSVGAPWDGYTF
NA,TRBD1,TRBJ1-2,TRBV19,TGTGCCAGTAGTATAGGGGGGACAGGGACTGGCTACACCTTC,CASSIGGTGTGYTF
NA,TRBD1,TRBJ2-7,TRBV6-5,TGTGCCAGCAGTCCCGGGACAGAAAACGAGCAGTACTTC,CASSPGTENEQYF
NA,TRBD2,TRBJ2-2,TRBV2,TGTGCCAGCAGACGACTAGCGGGCGCGAACACCGGGGAGCTGTTTTTT,CASRRLAGANTGELFF